Below are 25 T cell receptor beta chains sequenced from a single sample in a study of cytomegalovirus exposure and HLA in healthy donors. PCR involved 60 Vbeta and 13 Jbeta primers. Some clones are missing from TCRdb's copy, which holds only in-frame ones; the method was immunoSEQ multiplex PCR. The data contain about 86,000 clones, around 75% of them singletons. The specimen sequenced was PBMCs. The receptors derive from a woman aged 35 to 49 in good health and CMV-seropositive.

The chain links TRBV5-1 to TRBJ2-2, with D unclear. V dropped 3 bases and J dropped 2 bases, with 5 bases sitting between them. CDR3 size: 13 residues. Looked up from germline, CDR1 is SGHRS and CDR2 is YFSETQ. The CDR3 DNA reads TGCGCCAGCAGCTCGCTAAACACCGGGGAGCTGTTTTTT. Translated, it gives CASSSLNTGELFF. The full variable domain, completed using reference TRBV5-1 and TRBJ2-2, is KAGVTQTPRYLIKTRGQQVTLSCSPISGHRSVSWYQQTPGQGLQFLFEYFSETQRNKGNFPGRFSGRQFSNSRSEMNVSTLELGDSALYLCASSSLNTGELFFGEGSRLTVL.

This clone was found a few times. This chain uses TRBV5-4 with TRBJ1-6; no firm D call. Germline V lookup: CDR1 SGHNT, CDR2 YYREEE (reference sequence). The CDR3 sequence is 15 residues long. Trimming stripped 0 bases from V and 11 bases from J, with 15 bases between. CDR3 coding DNA: TGTGCCAGCAGCTTGGACAGAACCTCTTTCACACCCCTCCACTTT. Encoded protein: CASSLDRTSFTPLHF.

This clone appeared a few times. The rearrangement uses TRBV6-5 and TRBJ2-7; possibly TRBD2 for D (7 bases). Germline CDR1 reads MNHEY; CDR2 reads SVGAGI. V shed 2 bases and J shed 11 bases, with 13 bases lying between them. The CDR3 contains 12 residues. The CDR3 bases are TGTGCCAGCAGTTACGCCGGGGGGCAGGAGTACTTC. Encoded protein: CASSYAGGQEYF.

This chain links TRBV28 with TRBJ2-7, with TRBD1 as a possible D gene (5 bases). This CDR3 comprises 14 residues. CDR1 is MDHEN, CDR2 SYDVKM, per germline. The V end lost 3 bases, the J end lost 2 bases, and 11 bases lay between the germline ends. The CDR3 DNA reads TGTGCCAGCAGTTTGGGGCAGTTCCCCTACGAGCAGTACTTC. This encodes CASSLGQFPYEQYF. The whole variable domain, filled in from reference TRBV28 and TRBJ2-7, reads DVKVTQSSRYLVKRTGEKVFLECVQDMDHENMFWYRQDPGLGLRLIYFSYDVKMKEKGDIPEGYSVSREKKERFSLILESASTNQTSMYLCASSLGQFPYEQYFGPGTRLTVT.

The chain has TRBV27 and TRBJ2-7; 8 bases are shared with TRBD1. The germline CDR1 and CDR2 sequences are MNHEY and SMNVEV (reference sequence). This CDR3 is built from 16 residues. V was clipped by 5 bases and J by 4 bases; unmatched bases: 13. The DNA for the CDR3 is TGTGCCAGCAGTACGGGACAGGAACAGTACTATTACGAGCAGTACTTC. This translates into CASSTGQEQYYYEQYF.

V gene TRBV7-9 combines with J gene TRBJ2-1; weak D call: TRBD2 (7 bases). Germline V lookup: CDR1 SEHNR, CDR2 FQNEAQ (reference sequence). CDR3 length equals 15 residues. V lost 1 base, J lost 7 bases, and 14 bases lay in between. CDR3 region: CASSLGRGGSNEQFF. Written as DNA, the CDR3 is TGTGCCAGCAGCTTAGGCAGGGGAGGGTCAAATGAGCAGTTCTTC.

The rearrangement joins TRBV19 to TRBJ2-4; 8 bases match TRBD1. This CDR3 has 17 residues. CDR1 LNHDA and CDR2 SQIVND come from the germline V gene (reference sequence). Trimming cost V 4 bases and J 1 base; bases outside gene matches: 9. The CDR3 sequence is CASSTPLRQGAKNIQYF. The CDR3 DNA reads as TGTGCCAGTAGTACCCCCCTCCGACAGGGGGCCAAAAACATTCAGTACTTC.

The count of this clone is one. V and J are TRBV6-5 and TRBJ1-2, with 10 bases identical to TRBD1. Per the germline V gene, CDR1 is MNHEY and CDR2 is SVGAGI. The V gene end was trimmed by 5 bases and the J gene end by 8 bases; junction bases not matched to a gene: 11. The CDR3 extends over 15 amino acids. In nucleotides, the CDR3 is TGTGCCAGCAGTGCGACCGGGACAGGGGTTTTCGGCTACACCTTC. Its translation is CASSATGTGVFGYTF.

The chain employs TRBV18 and TRBJ1-1; possibly TRBD1 for D (5 bases). Germline V gene data show CDR1 as KGHSH and CDR2 as LQKENI. The length of the CDR3 is 15 residues. Trimming removed 3 bases from V and 0 bases from J, with 11 bases in between. The CDR3: CASSPLTDMNTEAFF. The CDR3 DNA reads TGTGCCAGCTCACCTTTGACAGACATGAACACTGAAGCTTTCTTT.

There are a few counts of this clone. The V gene is TRBV28, the J gene TRBJ2-5, with D possibly being TRBD1 (5 bases). Matching the DNA end better, TRBJ2-7 makes the J call doubtful. Germline V gene sequence: CDR1 MDHEN, CDR2 SYDVKM. The CDR3 has 18 amino acids. The CDR3, as DNA: TGTGCCAGCAGTTTAAGGGGCCTGAGGCAGCTGAGCTCCTACGAGCAGTACTTC. Encoded protein: CASSLRGLRQLSSYEQYF.

The chain uses TRBV2 and TRBJ1-2; 9 nucleotides agree with TRBD1. Per germline, CDR1 SNHLY and CDR2 FYNNEI. V shed 7 bases, J shed 2 bases, and the junction held 11 bases outside the gene matches. The length of the CDR3 is 16 residues. CDR3 sequence (DNA): TGTGCCAGCAATGGGCCGGGACAGGGTGGGAACTATGGCTACACCTTC. Protein product: CASNGPGQGGNYGYTF.

The chain recombines TRBV7-8 with TRBJ2-7; D unclear. Germline V gene data show CDR1 as SGHVS and CDR2 as FQNEAQ. Trimming took 5 bases from V and 4 from J, leaving 9 bases between them. The CDR3 extends over 12 amino acids. This CDR3 reads CASSGVRYEQYF. The CDR3 nucleotides are TGTGCCAGCAGCGGTGTTCGGTACGAGCAGTACTTC.

The chain has TRBV5-1 and TRBJ2-1, with a weak D call TRBD1 (5 bases). This CDR3 comprises 15 residues. In germline, CDR1 is SGHRS, CDR2 YFSETQ. V was clipped by 4 bases and J by 5 bases, with 16 bases between them. In DNA form, the CDR3 reads TGCGCCAGCAGCCCCCCCCAGACAGCTAACAATGAGCAGTTCTTC. This codes for CASSPPQTANNEQFF.

DNA for the CDR3: TGTGCCTGGAGTGCCGCGGGACAGGGGGTGGGAAAACTGTTTTTT. It specifies CAWSAAGQGVGKLFF. The genes are TRBV30 and TRBJ1-4; TRBD1 agrees at 11 bases. Germline assignment: CDR1 GTSNPN and CDR2 SVGIG (reference sequence). The CDR3 runs to 15 residues. J lost 10 bases, V lost 1 base, and 8 bases had no gene match.

The chain couples TRBV5-1 to TRBJ2-1; 15 bases agree with TRBD2. V lost 4 bases, J lost 12 bases, and 11 bases stayed unmatched. This CDR3 contains 16 residues. Germline CDR1 and CDR2: SGHRS and YFSETQ. CDR3 protein: CASSLEPGLAGGWQFF. The CDR3 nucleotides read TGCGCCAGCAGCCTCGAACCGGGACTAGCGGGAGGCTGGCAGTTCTTC.

The gene calls are TRBV5-1 and TRBJ2-5; D perhaps matches TRBD2 (6 bases). Between the trimmed V and J ends, which lost 7 bases and 1 base, there was a span of 17 bases. The CDR3 is 15 amino acids. Germline-derived CDR1 and CDR2 are SGHRS and YFSETQ. The CDR3: CASRPLRGGQETQYF. Here the CDR3 DNA reads TGCGCCAGCCGACCACTGCGGGGAGGCCAAGAGACCCAGTACTTC.

The table lists this clone with a count of one. This chain joins TRBV5-1 and TRBJ1-1; no firm D call. V was shortened by 0 bases and J by 2 bases, with 11 bases between the two germline ends. This CDR3 spans 15 amino acids. Germline assignment: CDR1 SGHRS and CDR2 YFSETQ. CDR3 in DNA: TGCGCCAGCAGCTTGGCCTCTACAGAAAACACTGAAGCTTTCTTT. Translating gives CASSLASTENTEAFF.

The J gene is TRBJ1-1, the V gene TRBV29-1; TRBD1 matches 7 bases. Per germline, CDR1 SQVTM and CDR2 ANQGSEA. The length of the CDR3 is 12 residues. The V gene end was trimmed by 7 bases and the J gene end by 6 bases; junction bases not matched to a gene: 8. In nucleotides, the CDR3 is TGCAGCGGTCTTACAGGGGAGGCTGAAGCTTTCTTT. It codes for CSGLTGEAEAFF.

The genes are TRBV5-1 and TRBJ1-1; 7 nucleotides line up with TRBD1. Germline CDR1 is SGHRS and CDR2 is YFSETQ. This CDR3 contains 14 residues. Unmatched junction bases numbered 11, after V lost 1 base and J lost 11 bases. CDR3 amino acids: CASSLTPETGMAFF. As DNA, the CDR3 is TGCGCCAGCAGCTTGACCCCCGAGACAGGGATGGCTTTCTTT.

V is TRBV25-1 and J is TRBJ2-1; D may be TRBD1 (5 bases). Per the germline V gene, CDR1 is MGHDK and CDR2 is SYGVNS. Trimming stripped 1 base from V and 9 bases from J, with 22 bases between. CDR3 size: 17 residues. CDR3 DNA sequence: TGTGCCAGCAGTGAATTTTGGGTAAGGGGTTCGGTGGCTGAGCAGTTCTTC. Residues: CASSEFWVRGSVAEQFF.

The chain links TRBV30 to TRBJ2-7; tentatively, D is TRBD1 (5 bases). The length of the CDR3 is 12 residues. Germline CDR1 reads GTSNPN; CDR2 reads SVGIG (reference sequence). Trimming left V 1 base short and J 3 bases short, with 7 bases between. DNA of the CDR3: TGTGCCTGGAGTGGACAGATCTACGAGCAGTACTTC. Translating gives CAWSGQIYEQYF.

This chain uses TRBV19 with TRBJ2-6; D is possibly TRBD1 (6 bases). V was pared by 6 bases and J by 0 bases, with 9 bases between. Germline V gene sequence: CDR1 LNHDA, CDR2 SQIVND (reference sequence). The CDR3 is 15 residues long. DNA for the CDR3: TGTGCCAGTAGACTAGGGGGCTCTGGGGCCAACGTCCTGACTTTC. As protein: CASRLGGSGANVLTF.

This clone was detected only a few times. The chain employs TRBV2 and TRBJ1-6, with D hard to call. Germline CDR1 reads SNHLY; CDR2 reads FYNNEI. The germline V and J ends were trimmed by 8 bases and 7 bases, with 12 bases remaining between them. The CDR3 has 13 amino acids. The CDR3: CASRGEANSPLHF. CDR3 bases: TGTGCCAGCCGTGGGGAGGCCAATTCACCCCTCCACTTT.

The chain combines TRBV7-2 with TRBJ1-2, with 10 bases lining up with TRBD1. V lost 0 bases to trimming and J lost 8 bases; unmatched junction nucleotides: 6. Germline assignment: CDR1 SGHTA and CDR2 FQGNSA. This CDR3 region has 15 residues. CDR3 sequence reads: CASSLALGQGLGYTF. DNA of the CDR3: TGTGCCAGCAGCTTAGCGCTGGGACAGGGGTTAGGCTACACCTTC. The entire variable domain, with the rest obtained from reference TRBV7-2 and TRBJ1-2, is as follows: GAGVSQSPSNKVTEKGKDVELRCDPISGHTALYWYRQSLGQGLEFLIYFQGNSAPDKSGLPSDRFSAERTGGSVSTLTIQRTQQEDSAVYLCASSLALGQGLGYTFGSGTRLTVV.

This chain uses TRBV5-1 with TRBJ1-1; D gene ambiguous. This CDR3 comprises 15 residues. CDR1 is SGHRS and CDR2 is YFSETQ in the germline V gene. Trimming stripped 3 bases from V and 4 bases from J, with 16 bases between. The CDR3 sequence: CASSSGERRTTEAFF. In DNA, the CDR3 is TGCGCCAGCAGCTCGGGTGAACGGAGGACCACTGAAGCTTTCTTT.